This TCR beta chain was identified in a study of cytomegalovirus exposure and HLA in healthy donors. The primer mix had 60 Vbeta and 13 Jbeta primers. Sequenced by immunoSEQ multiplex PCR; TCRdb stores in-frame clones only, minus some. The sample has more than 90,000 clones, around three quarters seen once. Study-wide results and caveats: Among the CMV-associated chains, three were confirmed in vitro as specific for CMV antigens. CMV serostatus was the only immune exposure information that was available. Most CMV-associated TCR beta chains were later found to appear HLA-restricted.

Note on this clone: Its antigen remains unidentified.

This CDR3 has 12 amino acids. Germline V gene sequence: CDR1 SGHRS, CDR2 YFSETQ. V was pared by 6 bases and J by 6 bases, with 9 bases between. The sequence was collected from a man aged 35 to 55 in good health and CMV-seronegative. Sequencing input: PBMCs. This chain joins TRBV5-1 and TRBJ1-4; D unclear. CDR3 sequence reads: CASKDLDEKLFF. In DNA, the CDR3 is TGCGCCAGCAAAGACCTAGATGAAAAACTGTTTTTT.